This record concerns one T cell receptor (beta chain) sequence. Its antigen is still unknown. V was trimmed by 7 bases and J by 8 bases, leaving 14 bases between them. Germline lookup yields CDR1 SQVTM and CDR2 ANQGSEA. This CDR3 is built from 11 residues. These data originate in a study of blood T cells in healthy people across ages. The study, taken as a whole, reports: Diversity figures based on one million T cells were deemed too low.

The authors ran a second PCR of about 6 to 11 cycles using a sample-barcoded 5' primer and a J-beta primer mix. Sequencing recovered at least 3 million CDR3-containing paired-end reads from each sample. TCRdb re-derived calls from the 5' RACE reads in MiXCR, one entry per CDR3 protein. The sample has some 640,000 distinct CDR3 sequences; about 30% are singletons. The chain combines TRBV29-1 with TRBJ1-2; weak D call: TRBD1 (5 bases). Sequenced sample: blood. This receptor was taken from a woman of 80 years or more in good health. DNA for the CDR3: TGCAGCGCCGGGGGGGAGAGGGGCTACACCTTC. Translation gives CSAGGERGYTF.